This passage covers 20 T cell receptor beta chains from one sample sequenced in a study of T-cell reconstitution after alpha-beta-depleted transplantation in children. Preparation of the TCRbeta library involved a method that used unique molecular identifiers. TCRdb used MiXCR to reprocess the PCR reads, holding one entry per CDR3 protein. The sample holds 750,000 to 950,000 distinct CDR3 sequences, about 15% seen once. Source: PBMCs, mostly from graft donor cells, taken 360 days after TCRalphabeta/CD19-depleted stem cell transplant. The receptors were gathered from a male patient between 10 and 17 years old who had a stem cell transplant for acute lymphoblastic leukemia, so the T cells may come from the graft donor.

The chain employs TRBV5-1 and TRBJ2-7; D ambiguous. Trimming left V 0 bases short and J 2 bases short, with 9 bases between. The CDR3 is made up of 14 amino acids. Germline V gives CDR1 SGHRS, CDR2 YFSETQ. The CDR3 DNA reads as TGCGCCAGCAGCTTGGAGGGTAAGGCCTACGAGCAGTACTTC. It codes for CASSLEGKAYEQYF.

This clonotype was recorded a few times. V usage is TRBV29-1 and J usage is TRBJ2-2, with unresolved D. Trimming took 0 bases from V and 3 from J, leaving 11 bases between them. Germline V CDR1 and CDR2: SQVTM, ANQGSEA. CDR3 size: 15 residues. CDR3 amino acids: CSVEDGSSDTGELFF. CDR3 coding DNA: TGCAGCGTTGAAGATGGAAGCAGCGACACCGGGGAGCTGTTTTTT.

This clonotype turned up a few times. The chain combines TRBV11-2 with TRBJ2-1; D may be TRBD2 (6 bases). Germline values: CDR1 SGHAT, CDR2 FQNNGV. This CDR3 has 15 residues. The V and J ends lost 8 bases and 3 bases respectively, with 17 bases between them. The CDR3 DNA reads as TGTGCCAGCGCCATGGGCGGGACCGACTACAATGAGCAGTTCTTC. It translates to CASAMGGTDYNEQFF.

The chain uses TRBV14 and TRBJ2-7; D is perhaps TRBD1 (6 bases). The CDR3 loop spans 13 amino acids. In germline, CDR1 is SGHDN, CDR2 FVKESK. V lost 4 bases and J 7 bases, leaving 14 bases between the germline ends. The CDR3 nucleotides read TGTGCCAGCAGCCCCTTCATCAGGGGTGAGCAGTACTTC. This encodes CASSPFIRGEQYF. Filled out from reference TRBV14 and TRBJ2-7, the complete variable domain reads EAGVTQFPSHSVIEKGQTVTLRCDPISGHDNLYWYRRVMGKEIKFLLHFVKESKQDESGMPNNRFLAERTGGTYSTLKVQPAELEDSGVYFCASSPFIRGEQYFGPGTRLTVT.

V gene TRBV3-1 combines with J gene TRBJ2-7, with 10 bases that match TRBD2. The CDR3 spans 16 residues. Germline trimming cut 4 bases from V and 2 bases from J; bases unmatched to any gene: 8. Looked up from germline, CDR1 is LGHDT and CDR2 is YNNKEL (reference sequence). CDR3 amino acids: CASSPKGLATTYEQYF. The CDR3 DNA sequence: TGTGCCAGCAGCCCGAAGGGACTAGCGACAACCTACGAGCAGTACTTC.

The sample holds a few counts of this clonotype. The V gene is TRBV7-9, the J gene TRBJ2-1; D gene unclear. The germline CDR1 and CDR2 sequences are SEHNR and FQNEAQ (reference sequence). Trimming removed 1 base at V and 10 bases at J, with 11 bases between. CDR3 length: 13 amino acids. As DNA, the CDR3 is TGTGCCAGCAGCTTAGTTCTAGTCCAGGAGCAGTTCTTC. Protein sequence: CASSLVLVQEQFF.

There are a few counts of this clonotype. V gene TRBV11-2 combines with J gene TRBJ1-2, with TRBD1 matching over 7 bases. Losses at the gene ends were 5 bases for V and 7 bases for J; bases not matched to a gene: 7. Germline CDR1 SGHAT, CDR2 FQNNGV. The CDR3 sequence is 13 residues long. The CDR3 coding sequence is TGTGCCAGCAGCCAATTGACAGGGCCTGGCTACACCTTC. This encodes CASSQLTGPGYTF.

This chain joins TRBV5-1 and TRBJ2-3; D unresolved. The CDR3 spans 14 residues. Germline CDR1 and CDR2: SGHRS and YFSETQ. Deletions cut 4 bases from V and 2 bases from J, with 11 bases between. CDR3: CASSPPGVTDTQYF. The CDR3 DNA is TGCGCCAGCAGCCCACCCGGCGTCACAGATACGCAGTATTTT.

This clonotype was seen many times. The chain carries TRBV5-1 and TRBJ2-7, with 8 positions matching TRBD1. The V segment lost 5 bases and the J segment 2 bases; nucleotides outside the gene matches: 9. The CDR3 is made up of 15 amino acids. Per germline, CDR1 SGHRS and CDR2 YFSETQ. The chain's CDR3 is CASRETGTGAYEQYF. CDR3 nucleotide sequence: TGCGCCAGCAGAGAGACCGGGACAGGAGCCTACGAGCAGTACTTC.

This clonotype was observed a few times. The genes are TRBV3-1 and TRBJ2-1; TRBD1 agrees at 9 bases. Germline V gene lookup returns CDR1 LGHDT and CDR2 YNNKEL (reference sequence). The CDR3 length is 15 residues. V lost 4 bases to trimming and J lost 16 bases; unmatched junction nucleotides: 17. The DNA of the CDR3 is TGTGCCAGCAGCCCCGGGACAGGGTTTGGTAGTGACCTTTTCTTC. Translated, it gives CASSPGTGFGSDLFF.

The rearrangement joins TRBV12-3 or TRBV12-4 to TRBJ2-1; D remains unclear. V was shortened by 1 base and J by 7 bases, with 11 bases between the two germline ends. The CDR3 is 14 residues long. The CDR3 region is CASSLVAVWNEQFF. CDR3 nucleotides: TGTGCCAGCAGTTTAGTGGCAGTCTGGAATGAGCAGTTCTTC.

This clonotype has at least ten counts. This chain links TRBV6-1 with TRBJ2-1, with D unclear. Germline CDR1 MNHNS, CDR2 SASEGT. The CDR3 extends over 13 amino acids. V shed 1 base and J shed 4 bases, with 5 bases lying between them. Here the CDR3 reads CASSEVAYNEQFF. DNA of the CDR3: TGTGCCAGCAGTGAAGTCGCTTACAATGAGCAGTTCTTC.

This sequence joins TRBV3-1 and TRBJ1-6; TRBD1 is a possible D gene (5 bases). The V gene lost 4 bases and the J gene lost 10 bases, with 14 bases spanning the gap. CDR1 LGHDT and CDR2 YNNKEL come from the germline V gene (reference sequence). The CDR3 is 14 amino acids. The CDR3 region is CASSPRVTRSPLHF. CDR3 DNA: TGTGCCAGCAGCCCCAGGGTCACAAGGTCACCCCTCCACTTT.

Within the sample, this clonotype is medium-sized. The chain employs TRBV20-1 and TRBJ1-5; no clear D. V lost 0 bases and J 5 bases, leaving 8 bases between the germline ends. The germline gives CDR1 DFQATT, CDR2 SNEGSKA (reference sequence). This CDR3 comprises 13 residues. CDR3 coding DNA: TGCAGTGCTAGAGATGGTGTCTATCAGCCCCAGCATTTT. It yields the protein CSARDGVYQPQHF.

The rearrangement uses TRBV13 and TRBJ2-7, with no clear D. Trimming left V 5 bases short and J 6 bases short, with 8 bases between. The CDR3 is 11 residues long. Germline CDR1 reads PRHDT; CDR2 reads FYEKMQ (reference sequence). Written as DNA, the CDR3 is TGTGCCAGCAGCCCCACCCGCGAGCAGTACTTC. It specifies CASSPTREQYF.

The V gene is TRBV20-1, the J gene TRBJ1-1; 11 bases map to TRBD1. The CDR3 sequence is 16 residues long. Germline CDR1 DFQATT, CDR2 SNEGSKA (reference sequence). V lost 0 bases, J lost 4 bases, and 7 bases stayed unmatched. The CDR3 sequence is CSARDIPGTGGTEAFF. The DNA for the CDR3 is TGCAGTGCTAGAGATATTCCGGGGACAGGGGGCACTGAAGCTTTCTTT.

V is TRBV7-9 and J is TRBJ2-7; no reliable D call. CDR1 is SEHNR and CDR2 is FQNEAQ in the germline V gene (reference sequence). The CDR3 consists of 15 residues. V was clipped by 0 bases and J by 2 bases, with 11 bases between them. DNA of the CDR3: TGTGCCAGCAGCTTAGCGCTCCGGGCCGCCTACGAGCAGTACTTC. Translating gives CASSLALRAAYEQYF.

This chain joins TRBV9 and TRBJ2-1; TRBD2 aligns across 10 bases. Trimming took 4 bases from V and 5 from J; bases not matched to a gene: 6. Germline lookup yields CDR1 SGDLS and CDR2 YYNGEE. CDR3 length: 15 amino acids. The CDR3 DNA is TGTGCCAGCAGCTCCGGGACTAGCGAGCACAATGAGCAGTTCTTC. Translation: CASSSGTSEHNEQFF.

The chain carries TRBV29-1 and TRBJ2-7, with 7 bases aligning to TRBD1. J gave up 0 bases and V 4 bases, and 6 bases lay outside the gene matches. This CDR3 is built from 14 residues. CDR1 is SQVTM, CDR2 ANQGSEA, per germline. The DNA for the CDR3 is TGCAGCGTTGCCCGGGACAGCACCTCCTACGAGCAGTACTTC. Translated, it gives CSVARDSTSYEQYF.

This clonotype was counted between two and nine times. This chain links TRBV20-1 with TRBJ2-2, with 7 bases that match TRBD2. Losses at the gene ends were 4 bases for V and 6 bases for J; bases not matched to a gene: 5. This CDR3 is built from 13 residues. Per germline, CDR1 DFQATT and CDR2 SNEGSKA (reference sequence). Here the CDR3 reads CSAKERGPGELFF. As DNA, the CDR3 is TGCAGTGCTAAGGAGCGGGGACCCGGGGAGCTGTTTTTT.